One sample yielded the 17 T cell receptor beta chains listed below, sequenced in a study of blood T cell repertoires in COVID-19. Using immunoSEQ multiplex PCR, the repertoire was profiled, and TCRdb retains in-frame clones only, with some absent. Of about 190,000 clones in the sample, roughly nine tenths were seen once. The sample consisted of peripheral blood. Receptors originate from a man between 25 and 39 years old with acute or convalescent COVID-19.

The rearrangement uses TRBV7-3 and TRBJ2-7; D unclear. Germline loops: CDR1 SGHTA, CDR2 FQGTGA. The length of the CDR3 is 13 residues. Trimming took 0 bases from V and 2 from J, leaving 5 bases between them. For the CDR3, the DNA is TGTGCCAGCAGCTTAACGAGCACCTACGAGCAGTACTTC. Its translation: CASSLTSTYEQYF.

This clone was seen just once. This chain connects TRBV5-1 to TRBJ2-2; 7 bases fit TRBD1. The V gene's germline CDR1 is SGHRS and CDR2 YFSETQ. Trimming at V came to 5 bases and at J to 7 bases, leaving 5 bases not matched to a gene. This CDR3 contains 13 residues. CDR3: CASRAQGHGELFF. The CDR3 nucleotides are TGCGCCAGCAGGGCACAGGGGCACGGGGAGCTGTTTTTT.

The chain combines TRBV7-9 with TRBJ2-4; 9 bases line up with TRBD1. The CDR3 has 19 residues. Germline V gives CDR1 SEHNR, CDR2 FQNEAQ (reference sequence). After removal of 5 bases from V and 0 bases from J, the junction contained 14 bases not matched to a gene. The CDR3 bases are TGTGCCAGCAGCCCCCTGGGACAGGGCCCACTGCTAGCCAAAAACATTCAGTACTTC. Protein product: CASSPLGQGPLLAKNIQYF.

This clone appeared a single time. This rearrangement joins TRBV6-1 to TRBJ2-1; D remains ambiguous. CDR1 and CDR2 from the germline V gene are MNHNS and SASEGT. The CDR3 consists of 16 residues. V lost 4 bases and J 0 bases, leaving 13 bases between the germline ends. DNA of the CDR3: TGTGCCAGCAGTGGGAACACCGGCGGCTCCTACAATGAGCAGTTCTTC. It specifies CASSGNTGGSYNEQFF.

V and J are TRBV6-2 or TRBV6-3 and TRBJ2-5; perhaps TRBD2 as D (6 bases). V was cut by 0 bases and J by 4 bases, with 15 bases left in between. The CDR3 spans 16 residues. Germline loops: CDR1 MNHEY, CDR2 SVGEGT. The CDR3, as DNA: TGTGCCAGCAGTTACTCGGGACTTAATCGTGGAGAGACCCAGTACTTC. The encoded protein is CASSYSGLNRGETQYF.

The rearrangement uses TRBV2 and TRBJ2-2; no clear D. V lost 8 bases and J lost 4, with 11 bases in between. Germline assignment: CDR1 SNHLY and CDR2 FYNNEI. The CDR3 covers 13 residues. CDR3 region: CASGFSSTGELFF. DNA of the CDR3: TGTGCCAGCGGCTTCTCCAGCACCGGGGAGCTGTTTTTT.

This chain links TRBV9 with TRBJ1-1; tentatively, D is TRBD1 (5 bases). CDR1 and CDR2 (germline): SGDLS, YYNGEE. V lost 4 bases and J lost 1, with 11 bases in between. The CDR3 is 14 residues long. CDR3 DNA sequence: TGTGCCAGCAGCTACTTGACAGCGAACACTGAAGCTTTCTTT. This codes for CASSYLTANTEAFF.

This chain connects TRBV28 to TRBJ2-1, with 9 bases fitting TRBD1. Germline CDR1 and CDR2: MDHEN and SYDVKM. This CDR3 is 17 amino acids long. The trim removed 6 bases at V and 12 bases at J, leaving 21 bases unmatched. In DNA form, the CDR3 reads TGTGCCAGCAGCCGAGGAGGGACAGGGCTCCTTTACGGGTGGCAGTTCTTC. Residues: CASSRGGTGLLYGWQFF. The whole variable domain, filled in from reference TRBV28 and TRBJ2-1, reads DVKVTQSSRYLVKRTGEKVFLECVQDMDHENMFWYRQDPGLGLRLIYFSYDVKMKEKGDIPEGYSVSREKKERFSLILESASTNQTSMYLCASSRGGTGLLYGWQFFGPGTRLTVL.

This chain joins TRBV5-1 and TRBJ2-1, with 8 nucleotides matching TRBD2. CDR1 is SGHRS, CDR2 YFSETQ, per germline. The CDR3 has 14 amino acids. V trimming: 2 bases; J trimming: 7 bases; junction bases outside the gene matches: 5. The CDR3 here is CASSLSGSWNEQFF. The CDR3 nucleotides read TGCGCCAGCAGCTTAAGCGGGAGCTGGAATGAGCAGTTCTTC.

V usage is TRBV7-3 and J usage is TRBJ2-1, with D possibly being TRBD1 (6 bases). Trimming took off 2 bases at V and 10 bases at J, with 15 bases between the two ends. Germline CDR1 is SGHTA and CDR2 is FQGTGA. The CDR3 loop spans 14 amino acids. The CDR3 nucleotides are TGTGCCAGCAGCTTAGCGTCGGCAGGGGAAGAGCAGTTCTTC. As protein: CASSLASAGEEQFF. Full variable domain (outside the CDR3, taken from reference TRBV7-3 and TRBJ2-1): GAGVSQTPSNKVTEKGKYVELRCDPISGHTALYWYRQSLGQGPEFLIYFQGTGAADDSGLPNDRFFAVRPEGSVSTLKIQRTERGDSAVYLCASSLASAGEEQFFGPGTRLTVL.

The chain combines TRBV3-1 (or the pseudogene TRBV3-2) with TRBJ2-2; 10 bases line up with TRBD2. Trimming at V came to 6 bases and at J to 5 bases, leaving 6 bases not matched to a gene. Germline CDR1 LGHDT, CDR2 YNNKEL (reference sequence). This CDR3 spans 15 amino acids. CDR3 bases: TGTGCCAGCAGGTTTAGCGGGAGGAGGACCGGGGAGCTGTTTTTT. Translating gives CASRFSGRRTGELFF.

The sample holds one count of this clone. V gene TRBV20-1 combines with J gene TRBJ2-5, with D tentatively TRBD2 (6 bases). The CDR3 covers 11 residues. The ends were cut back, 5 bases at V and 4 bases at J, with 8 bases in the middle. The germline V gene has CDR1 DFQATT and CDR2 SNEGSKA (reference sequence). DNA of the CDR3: TGCAGTGCTCTCGGGAGAGAGACCCAGTACTTC. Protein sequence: CSALGRETQYF.

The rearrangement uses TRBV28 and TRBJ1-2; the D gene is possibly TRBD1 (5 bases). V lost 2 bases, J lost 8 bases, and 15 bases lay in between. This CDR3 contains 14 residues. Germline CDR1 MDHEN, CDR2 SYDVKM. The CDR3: CASSLIQGQKGYTF. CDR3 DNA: TGTGCCAGCAGTTTAATCCAGGGCCAGAAAGGCTACACCTTC.

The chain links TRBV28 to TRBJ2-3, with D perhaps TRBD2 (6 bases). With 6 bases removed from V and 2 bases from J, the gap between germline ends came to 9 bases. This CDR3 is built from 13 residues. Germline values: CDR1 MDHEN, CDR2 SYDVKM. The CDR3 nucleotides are TGTGCCAGCAGGCGGACTATCACAGATACGCAGTATTTT. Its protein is CASRRTITDTQYF.

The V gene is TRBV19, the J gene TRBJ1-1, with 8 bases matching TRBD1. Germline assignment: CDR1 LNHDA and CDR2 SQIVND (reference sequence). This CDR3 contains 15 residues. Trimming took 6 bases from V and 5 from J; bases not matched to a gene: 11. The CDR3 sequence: CASRNRDRSGTEAFF. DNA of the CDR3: TGTGCCAGTAGAAATAGGGACAGGTCAGGAACTGAAGCTTTCTTT.

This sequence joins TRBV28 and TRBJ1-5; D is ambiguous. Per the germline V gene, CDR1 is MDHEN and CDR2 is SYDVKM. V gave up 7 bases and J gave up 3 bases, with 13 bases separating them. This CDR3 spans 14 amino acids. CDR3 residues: CASIRTLTNQPQHF. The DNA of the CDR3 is TGTGCCAGCATTCGTACACTAACCAATCAGCCCCAGCATTTT. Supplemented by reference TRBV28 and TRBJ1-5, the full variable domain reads DVKVTQSSRYLVKRTGEKVFLECVQDMDHENMFWYRQDPGLGLRLIYFSYDVKMKEKGDIPEGYSVSREKKERFSLILESASTNQTSMYLCASIRTLTNQPQHFGDGTRLSIL.

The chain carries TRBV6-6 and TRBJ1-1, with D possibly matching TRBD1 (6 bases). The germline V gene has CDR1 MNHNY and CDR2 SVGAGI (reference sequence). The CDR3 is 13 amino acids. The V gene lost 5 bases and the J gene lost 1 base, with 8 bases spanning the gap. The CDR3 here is CASSKGQNTEAFF. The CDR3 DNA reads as TGTGCCAGCAGTAAGGGACAGAACACTGAAGCTTTCTTT.